This T cell receptor (beta chain) was retrieved from a study of radiotherapy plus CTLA-4 blockade in lung cancer. Broader study findings: Tumor-derived TCR clones expanded in blood after radiotherapy plus ipilimumab.

V dropped 5 bases and J dropped 0 bases, with 7 bases sitting between them. Germline values: CDR1 LGHNT, CDR2 FRNRAP. This CDR3 has 13 residues. Method: immunoSEQ multiplex PCR; TCRdb's copy keeps in-frame clones and lacks some. Of 85,000 to 120,000 clones in the sample, under 90% were seen once. Points on this clone: The antigen remains unidentified.

This receptor was identified in a human donor with non-small cell lung cancer that progressed on radiotherapy plus ipilimumab. Some clones in this sample may be carry-over from other donors' samples. This rearrangement joins TRBV12-5 to TRBJ1-1; tentatively, D is TRBD1 (6 bases). Sequencing was performed on peripheral blood, taken from a patient treated with radiotherapy plus ipilimumab. The CDR3 region is CASGTGMNTEAFF. DNA of the CDR3: TGTGCTAGTGGTACAGGGATGAACACTGAAGCTTTCTTT.